A selection of T cell receptor beta chains follows, all from one sample in a study of Graves' ophthalmopathy and Graves' hyperthyroidism. Using its own MiXCR run on the multiplex PCR reads, TCRdb lists one record per CDR3 protein. The repertoire holds under 800,000 distinct CDR3 sequences, with 20% to 25% as singletons. The sample consisted of peripheral blood. The receptors stem from a woman younger than 35 with stable Graves' hyperthyroidism. Some clones in this sample may be carry-over from other donors' samples. Both conserved end residues are part of each CDR3. A D gene is named only where the DNA matches it firmly. The size field is filled for only some rows; it gives once, few, many or a size class.

size,V,J,length,D,DNA,CDR3
many,TRBV7-8,TRBJ2-5,16,TRBD2,TGTGCCAGCAGCCTAGCATCCCTAGCGGGAGAAGTGACCCAGTACTTC,CASSLASLAGEVTQYF
.,TRBV27,TRBJ2-4,17,.,TGTGCCAGCAGTTTGGACTCCCAGGGGTTCGGCAAAAACATTCAGTACTTC,CASSLDSQGFGKNIQYF
.,TRBV10-1,TRBJ1-1,13,.,TGCGCCAGCAGGGCTGTATTGAACACTGATGCTTTCTTT,CASRAVLNTDAFF
many,TRBV12-3/TRBV12-4,TRBJ1-1,15,TRBD1,TGTGCCAGCAGTCCGCAGACAGGGGCGGGAACTGAAGCTTTCTTT,CASSPQTGAGTEAFF
few,TRBV13,TRBJ2-5,13,.,TGTGCCAGCAGCTTAGGAGTGGCAGAGACCCAGTACTTC,CASSLGVAETQYF
many,TRBV12-3/TRBV12-4,TRBJ2-3,13,.,TGTGCCAGCAGTCGGAGGTCTGCAGATACGCAGTATTTT,CASSRRSADTQYF
.,TRBV12-3/TRBV12-4,TRBJ1-2,14,.,TGTGCCAGCAGTTTAAACATCCGGAGCAGTGGTTACACCTTC,CASSLNIRSSGYTF
.,TRBV7-2,TRBJ2-7,13,.,TGTGCCAGCAGCCAAGAAACAGGCTACGAGCAGTACTTC,CASSQETGYEQYF
few,TRBV11-2,TRBJ2-5,18,TRBD2,TGTGCCAGCAGCCATTCCGGGACTAGCGGGGGAAGCCAAGAGACCCAGTACTTC,CASSHSGTSGGSQETQYF
.,TRBV7-2,TRBJ1-2,14,.,TGTGCCAGCAGCCAGATCGCGGGGAACTATGGCTACACCTTC,CASSQIAGNYGYTF
many,TRBV28,TRBJ2-7,14,TRBD2,TGTGCCAGCAGGGAGGCGGGAGGAGGATACGAGCAGTACTTC,CASREAGGGYEQYF
many,TRBV7-6,TRBJ1-2,16,TRBD1,TGTGCCAGCAGCGGCGGGACAGCCTCAGGGGCCTATGGCTACACCTTC,CASSGGTASGAYGYTF
.,TRBV12-3/TRBV12-4,TRBJ1-6,13,.,TGTGCCAGCAGTTTGAGGGTACAGACACCCCTCCACTTT,CASSLRVQTPLHF
.,TRBV12-5,TRBJ1-2,12,.,TGTGCTAGTGGTCAGTACGGGTATGGCTACACCTTC,CASGQYGYGYTF
.,TRBV12-3/TRBV12-4,TRBJ2-2,16,TRBD1,TGTGCCAGCAGTTTACGACAGGGGTCGAACACCGGGGAGCTGTTTTTT,CASSLRQGSNTGELFF
.,TRBV12-3/TRBV12-4,TRBJ2-5,14,TRBD1,TGTGCCATCAGGACCGGGACAGACCAAGAGACCCTGTACTTC,CAIRTGTDQETLYF
many,TRBV5-5,TRBJ1-2,14,TRBD1,TGTGCCAGCAGCTTGGGGGCCAGGGGGTATGGCTACACCTTC,CASSLGARGYGYTF